This entry lists 30 T cell receptor beta chains sequenced from one sample in a study of read filtering for tumor transcriptome and immune sequencing. Molecular barcoded adaptors covering alpha/delta and beta/gamma chains were used on 400 to 450 ng RNA. MiXCR, run by TCRdb on the reads, gives a single entry per CDR3 protein. The sample shows roughly 35,000 distinct CDR3 sequences, roughly an eighth of them seen only once. The sample taken for sequencing was a population of CD138-negative cells sorted from bone marrow. The receptors originated from a donor aged 40 or over with multiple myeloma.

This clonotype was detected ten times or more. The genes are TRBV6-5 and TRBJ2-3; 12 nucleotides agree with TRBD2. J gave up 5 bases and V 0 bases, and 3 bases lay outside the gene matches. The CDR3 contains 16 residues. Germline-derived CDR1 and CDR2 are MNHEY and SVGAGI. As DNA, the CDR3 is TGTGCCAGCAGTTACTCGAGGGGACTAGCGGGAGATACGCAGTATTTT. Translated: CASSYSRGLAGDTQYF.

This clonotype came up many times. V and J are TRBV27 and TRBJ1-1; 7 bases fit TRBD1. Germline CDR1 reads MNHEY; CDR2 reads SMNVEV (reference sequence). The CDR3 runs 14 residues. With V trimmed by 8 bases and J by 1 base, 7 bases remained unmatched. In nucleotides, the CDR3 is TGTGCCAGCTCCCTACAGGGGCGGAACACTGAAGCTTTCTTT. It codes for CASSLQGRNTEAFF.

This clonotype was seen a handful of times. V is TRBV20-1 and J is TRBJ1-4, with D possibly matching TRBD1 (6 bases). CDR1 DFQATT and CDR2 SNEGSKA come from the germline V gene (reference sequence). Trimming stripped 5 bases from V and 4 bases from J, with 17 bases between. The CDR3 totals 15 residues. DNA of the CDR3: TGCAGTGCTTCTCCGAGGGGGGGGGATAATGAAAAACTGTTTTTT. Translation: CSASPRGGDNEKLFF.

This clonotype showed up many times. The chain combines TRBV6-6 with TRBJ2-7; 11 nucleotides align to TRBD1. Germline V gene lookup returns CDR1 MNHNY and CDR2 SVGAGI (reference sequence). J was trimmed by 2 bases and V by 4 bases; bases with no gene match: 4. The CDR3 runs to 15 residues. The CDR3 DNA reads TGTGCCAGCAGTTCGTCGGGACAGGGGGCCTACGAGCAGTACTTC. Translation: CASSSSGQGAYEQYF.

At least ten counts were recorded for this clonotype. CDR3 nucleotide sequence: TGCGCCAGCAGCGTCAACCGGGACAGGGGTGAGGAAGAGCAGTACTTC. Protein: CASSVNRDRGEEEQYF. The chain is built from TRBV5-1 and TRBJ2-7, with 10 bases aligning to TRBD1. The trim removed 4 bases at V and 7 bases at J, leaving 14 bases unmatched. CDR3 size: 16 residues. The germline V gene encodes CDR1 SGHRS and CDR2 YFSETQ.

The table lists this clonotype with a few counts. The V call is TRBV28, the J call TRBJ2-3; D call uncertain. The V end lost 6 bases, the J end lost 0 bases, and 10 bases lay between the germline ends. The germline CDR1 and CDR2 sequences are MDHEN and SYDVKM. CDR3 length: 14 residues. DNA of the CDR3: TGTGCCAGCAGCGGAGATCCTAGCACAGATACGCAGTATTTT. The encoded protein is CASSGDPSTDTQYF.

A single count supports this clonotype. This sequence may be a read error, since a much larger clone differs from it by one base. The rearrangement links TRBV30 to TRBJ1-1; a weak D match, TRBD1 (5 bases). CDR3 size: 12 residues. Germline CDR1 is GTSNPN and CDR2 is SVGIG (reference sequence). The CDR3 region is CAWSQGETEASF. DNA of the CDR3: TGTGCCTGGAGCCAAGGGGAGACTGAAGCTTCCTTT.

In regard to this clonotype: With a much larger clone just one base away, this may be a read error. The chain employs TRBV5-5 and TRBJ1-3; D is undetermined. The CDR3 totals 16 residues. V dropped 0 bases and J dropped 4 bases, with 14 bases sitting between them. CDR1 SGHKS and CDR2 YYEKEE come from the germline V gene (reference sequence). The CDR3 DNA is TGTGCCAGCAGCTTGGAGCGGACCCCCAGGGGAAACACCATATATTTT. The encoded protein is CASSLERTPRGNTIYF.

This clonotype has at least ten counts. This rearrangement joins TRBV27 to TRBJ2-7; TRBD2 aligns across 14 bases. The ends lost 6 bases at V and 6 bases at J; junction bases unmatched: 19. The CDR3 covers 19 residues. Germline CDR1 reads MNHEY; CDR2 reads SMNVEV (reference sequence). For the CDR3, the DNA is TGTGCCAGCAGCACCAGAGGACTAGCGGGAGGACCTGAGGTGCTCGAGCAGTACTTC. Encoded protein: CASSTRGLAGGPEVLEQYF.

This clonotype was found many times. V gene TRBV29-1 combines with J gene TRBJ2-7; D is undetermined. V was cut by 1 base and J by 8 bases, with 9 bases left in between. The germline CDR1 and CDR2 sequences are SQVTM and ANQGSEA. The CDR3 runs 11 residues. CDR3 sequence: CSVEVLTKQYF. For the CDR3, the DNA is TGCAGCGTTGAAGTGCTGACGAAGCAGTACTTC.

This clonotype occurred many times. The rearrangement uses TRBV9 and TRBJ2-1, with TRBD2 identical over 9 bases. Germline V gene sequence: CDR1 SGDLS, CDR2 YYNGEE. Germline trimming cut 3 bases from V and 7 bases from J; bases unmatched to any gene: 8. The CDR3 runs to 15 residues. The CDR3 spells CASSGVAGATNEQFF. Here the CDR3 DNA reads TGTGCCAGCAGCGGGGTAGCGGGAGCGACGAATGAGCAGTTCTTC.

There are many counts of this clonotype. This chain joins TRBV28 and TRBJ2-7; D is perhaps TRBD1 (6 bases). Per the germline V gene, CDR1 is MDHEN and CDR2 is SYDVKM. The ends were cut back, 3 bases at V and 3 bases at J, with 12 bases in the middle. This CDR3 spans 14 amino acids. CDR3 bases: TGTGCCAGCAGTTTGAGCCCACAGGGCTACGAGCAGTACTTC. The encoded protein is CASSLSPQGYEQYF.

With regard to this clonotype: A much larger clone sits a single nucleotide away, making a read error possible. The chain joins TRBV20-1 to TRBJ2-3, with TRBD1 matching over 7 bases. Per the germline V gene, CDR1 is DFQATT and CDR2 is SNEGSKA (reference sequence). With 7 bases clipped from V and 4 bases from J, the junction kept 8 bases outside the gene matches. The CDR3 covers 13 residues. Written as DNA, the CDR3 is TGCAGTGAAACCACAGGGGCGGCAGATACGCAGTATTTT. Translated, it gives CSETTGAADTQYF.

On this clonotype: A much larger clone lies one base from this, so it may be a read error. As DNA, the CDR3 is TGTGCCAGCAGTTCCGCCAGCTCCTACGAGCAGTACTTC. It codes for CASSSASSYEQYF. The chain couples TRBV28 to TRBJ2-7, with unresolved D. This CDR3 is built from 13 residues. The V and J ends lost 4 bases and 0 bases respectively, with 7 bases between them. CDR1 is MDHEN and CDR2 is SYDVKM in the germline V gene.

This clonotype was found many times. The V call is TRBV7-9, the J call TRBJ2-5, with D hard to call. This CDR3 region has 11 residues. From germline, CDR1 is SEHNR and CDR2 FQNEAQ (reference sequence). V lost 3 bases to trimming and J lost 4 bases, with 3 bases between them. Here the CDR3 DNA reads TGTGCCAGCAGCTTGTCAGAGACCCAGTACTTC. Encoded protein: CASSLSETQYF.

V is TRBV5-1 and J is TRBJ2-5; TRBD1 might be the D (5 bases). V shed 2 bases and J shed 0 bases, with 8 bases lying between them. The CDR3 has 14 amino acids. Germline loops: CDR1 SGHRS, CDR2 YFSETQ. The CDR3 DNA sequence: TGCGCCAGCAGCTTATTAGGGGACCAAGAGACCCAGTACTTC. Amino acid sequence: CASSLLGDQETQYF.

In the case of this clonotype: This likely traces to a read error, being one base from a far larger clone. The chain is built from TRBV12-3 or TRBV12-4 and TRBJ2-1, with D perhaps TRBD2 (5 bases). The CDR3 covers 13 residues. The CDR3 DNA sequence: TGTGCCAGCAGCGGGGATCCCTACGATGAGCAGTTCTTC. This sequence encodes CASSGDPYDEQFF.

Ten or more counts support this clonotype. The chain recombines TRBV7-4 with TRBJ1-4, with TRBD1 as a possible D gene (5 bases). Trimming pared 5 bases from V and 4 bases from J, leaving 11 bases between. The germline V gene encodes CDR1 SGHVT and CDR2 SQSDAQ. The CDR3 contains 14 residues. CDR3 sequence reads: CASSIQTVNEKLFF. The CDR3 DNA sequence: TGTGCCAGCAGCATCCAGACAGTTAATGAAAAACTGTTTTTT.

This clonotype was observed at least ten times. The V and J genes are TRBV5-5 and TRBJ2-7; TRBD1 matches 8 bases. V shed 4 bases and J 4 bases; nucleotides not matched to a gene: 4. The CDR3 contains 13 residues. Germline CDR1 SGHKS, CDR2 YYEKEE (reference sequence). The CDR3 DNA reads as TGTGCCAGCAGCCGACAGGGGTTATACGAGCAGTACTTC. This encodes CASSRQGLYEQYF.

This clonotype was seen repeatedly, ten times or more. The gene calls are TRBV4-3 and TRBJ2-3; TRBD1 might be the D (5 bases). CDR3 length equals 17 residues. Germline lookup yields CDR1 LGHNA and CDR2 YSLEER. Trimming removed 0 bases from V and 0 bases from J, with 13 bases in between. The CDR3 is CASSQEARASSTDTQYF. For the CDR3, the DNA is TGCGCCAGCAGCCAAGAGGCCAGGGCTTCTAGCACAGATACGCAGTATTTT.

This clonotype showed up many times. The V call is TRBV4-1, the J call TRBJ2-5, with a tentative D call TRBD2 (5 bases). CDR3 length equals 14 residues. Looked up from germline, CDR1 is MGHRA and CDR2 is YSYEKL. With 0 bases removed from V and 1 base from J, the gap between germline ends came to 6 bases. CDR3 coding DNA: TGCGCCAGCAGCCAAGAGGAGGCCCAAGAGACCCAGTACTTC. Amino acid sequence: CASSQEEAQETQYF.

As regards this clonotype: This may stem from a read error, because a much larger clone lies one nucleotide away. The chain links TRBV7-3 to TRBJ2-1; D gene ambiguous. The CDR3 sequence is 16 residues long. Germline CDR1 is SGHTA and CDR2 is FQGTGA. CDR3 coding DNA: TGCGCCAGCAGCCCGCCGGGCCAGCCCCTTTCCAATGAGCAGTTCTTC. Its protein is CASSPPGQPLSNEQFF.

This clonotype was recorded many times. The V gene is TRBV28, the J gene TRBJ2-1, with TRBD2 identical over 9 bases. J was trimmed by 15 bases and V by 2 bases; bases with no gene match: 11. Germline-derived CDR1 and CDR2 are MDHEN and SYDVKM. The CDR3 extends over 14 amino acids. CDR3 in amino acids: CASSLRGLAGKLFF. As DNA, the CDR3 is TGTGCCAGCAGTTTAAGAGGTCTAGCGGGAAAGCTGTTCTTC.

As for this clonotype: The junction departs from germline at one end; a sequencing error may be responsible. The rearrangement uses TRBV20-1 and TRBJ2-7, with TRBD2 matching over 11 bases. There are 13 residues in the CDR3. Germline V gene data show CDR1 as DFQATT and CDR2 as SNEGSKA (reference sequence). CDR3 coding DNA: TGCTGTGCTAGCGGGAGGACTGGCTACGAGCAGTACTTC. This translates into CCASGRTGYEQYF.

This clonotype was seen a few times. The CDR3 coding sequence is TGCAGCGTAAGAGCGGGAGTGAACACCGGGGAGCTGTTTTTT. It yields the protein CSVRAGVNTGELFF. This chain joins TRBV29-1 and TRBJ2-2; 8 bases map to TRBD2. CDR3 length: 14 amino acids. The V and J ends lost 6 bases and 1 base, in that order; junction bases with no gene match: 4. CDR1 and CDR2 from the germline V gene are SQVTM and ANQGSEA.

The table lists this clonotype with many counts. This chain joins TRBV29-1 and TRBJ1-3, with 7 positions matching TRBD1. After removal of 5 bases from V and 9 bases from J, the junction contained 7 bases not matched to a gene. The CDR3 loop spans 12 amino acids. The V gene's germline CDR1 is SQVTM and CDR2 ANQGSEA. The CDR3 nucleotides are TGCAGCGTTCAAACAGGGGTGAGCACCATATATTTT. Translating it yields CSVQTGVSTIYF. Variable domain in full (rest from reference TRBV29-1 and TRBJ1-3): SAVISQKPSRDICQRGTSLTIQCQVDSQVTMMFWYRQQPGQSLTLIATANQGSEATYESGFVIDKFPISRPNLTFSTLTVSNMSPEDSSIYLCSVQTGVSTIYFGEGSWLTVV.

This clonotype was seen ten or more times. This chain joins TRBV4-3 and TRBJ2-2, with TRBD2 identical over 8 bases. CDR1 is LGHNA and CDR2 is YSLEER in the germline V gene. The CDR3 covers 15 residues. V lost 3 bases, J lost 3 bases, and 3 bases stayed unmatched. CDR3 loop: CASSQIAGYTGELFF. In DNA, the CDR3 is TGCGCCAGCAGCCAGATAGCGGGGTACACCGGGGAGCTGTTTTTT.

At least ten counts were recorded for this clonotype. The CDR3 region is CSASYPRAGDGYNEQFF. The CDR3 DNA sequence: TGCAGTGCTTCTTACCCGAGAGCGGGAGATGGGTACAATGAGCAGTTCTTC. The chain couples TRBV20-1 to TRBJ2-1; 8 bases align to TRBD2. The CDR3 loop spans 17 amino acids. From germline, CDR1 is DFQATT and CDR2 SNEGSKA (reference sequence). The V and J ends lost 5 bases and 4 bases, in that order; junction bases with no gene match: 16.

Ten or more counts support this clonotype. This chain connects TRBV29-1 to TRBJ2-5, with 8 bases that match TRBD1. This CDR3 region has 16 residues. Germline V gene lookup returns CDR1 SQVTM and CDR2 ANQGSEA. V trimming: 1 base; J trimming: 5 bases; junction bases outside the gene matches: 12. The DNA of the CDR3 is TGCAGCGTTGAAGTGCCAGGGGGCGCCTTAATGGAGACCCAGTACTTC. This codes for CSVEVPGGALMETQYF.

This clonotype was found many times. The chain combines TRBV6-2 or TRBV6-3 with TRBJ2-7, with a tentative D call TRBD1 (6 bases). The V gene's germline CDR1 is MNHEY and CDR2 SVGEGT. Between the trimmed V and J ends, which lost 5 bases and 3 bases, there was a span of 14 bases. This CDR3 is built from 14 residues. The CDR3 nucleotides read TGTGCCAGCAGTGACAGGTATGGGGACTACGAGCAGTACTTC. Translating gives CASSDRYGDYEQYF.